The 24 T cell receptor beta chains given below trace back to one sample, sequenced in a study of cytomegalovirus exposure and HLA in healthy donors. Use of 60 Vbeta and 13 Jbeta primers characterized the PCR. Sequencing was performed with immunoSEQ multiplex PCR; in TCRdb, only in-frame clones are kept and a portion is missing. The top ten hold 6.3% of the sample, which has about 160,000 clones, 75% to 90% seen once. The sequenced material came from PBMCs. The source is a male donor in good health and CMV-seropositive.

The chain carries TRBV27 and TRBJ2-7, with a weak D call TRBD2 (6 bases). Germline-derived CDR1 and CDR2 are MNHEY and SMNVEV (reference sequence). The CDR3 extends over 14 amino acids. V lost 2 bases, J lost 3 bases, and 11 bases lay in between. The DNA of the CDR3 is TGTGCCAGCAGTTTAGGCGGGGACCGCTACGAGCAGTACTTC. The encoded protein is CASSLGGDRYEQYF.

The CDR3, as DNA: TGTGCCAGTAGTCCCTCCCCAGGTCGAACTGAAGCTTTCTTT. The encoded protein is CASSPSPGRTEAFF. The J gene is TRBJ1-1, the V gene TRBV19; D unclear. Germline CDR1 is LNHDA and CDR2 is SQIVND (reference sequence). V lost 5 bases and J lost 5, with 15 bases in between. The CDR3 consists of 14 residues.

J is TRBJ2-3 and V is TRBV10-3; TRBD2 agrees at 9 bases. V shed 4 bases, J shed 13 bases, and the junction held 9 bases outside the gene matches. The germline CDR1 and CDR2 sequences are ENHRY and SYGVKD. CDR3 length: 13 residues. In nucleotides, the CDR3 is TGTGCCATCAGTGGGGCGGGGGAGCGGGAGGAGTATTTT. Translation: CAISGAGEREEYF.

The chain uses TRBV7-8 and TRBJ2-3; D might be TRBD1 (5 bases). Per germline, CDR1 SGHVS and CDR2 FQNEAQ. V lost 3 bases and J lost 0, with 10 bases in between. This CDR3 has 15 amino acids. The CDR3 region has the DNA TGTGCCAGCAGCTTTGACAGTCGTAGCACAGATACGCAGTATTTT. It encodes CASSFDSRSTDTQYF.

The chain has TRBV6-4 and TRBJ2-1; 9 nucleotides align to TRBD1. CDR3 length equals 16 residues. CDR1 is MRHNA and CDR2 is SNTAGT in the germline V gene. V gave up 4 bases and J gave up 7 bases; unmatched junction bases: 11. The CDR3: CASSAKDRGSYNEQFF. In nucleotides, the CDR3 is TGTGCCAGCAGTGCTAAGGACAGGGGCTCTTATAATGAGCAGTTCTTC.

CDR3 amino acids: CASTLSGSTDTQYF. CDR3 in DNA: TGTGCCAGCACCCTTAGCGGGAGCACAGATACGCAGTATTTT. The chain is built from TRBV7-3 and TRBJ2-3; 7 nucleotides match TRBD2. V gave up 7 bases and J gave up 0 bases; unmatched junction bases: 4. CDR3 length: 14 amino acids. The germline V gene has CDR1 SGHTA and CDR2 FQGTGA.

The chain couples TRBV14 to TRBJ2-7; D call uncertain. The CDR3 runs 12 residues. Trimming cost V 3 bases and J 3 bases, with 6 bases left between them. Germline V gives CDR1 SGHDN, CDR2 FVKESK. The CDR3 loop reads CASSQGIYEQYF. The CDR3 region has the DNA TGTGCCAGCAGCCAGGGCATCTACGAGCAGTACTTC.

For this clone: The junction and the germline gene differ at one end; a read error may be behind it. This sequence joins TRBV28 and TRBJ2-5; no firm D call. The assigned J gene may be wrong: the sequence end matches TRBJ2-7 better. Germline CDR1 is MDHEN and CDR2 is SYDVKM. The CDR3 contains 12 residues. CDR3 amino acids: CASSLSYYEQYF. CDR3 coding DNA: TGTGCCAGCAGCTTATCCTACTACGAGCAGTACTTC.

The genes are TRBV4-1 and TRBJ1-1, with 9 nucleotides matching TRBD1. V lost 5 bases, J lost 7 bases, and 11 bases stayed unmatched. Germline assignment: CDR1 MGHRA and CDR2 YSYEKL. CDR3 length equals 15 residues. CDR3: CASSLQGATKVEAFF. Here the CDR3 DNA reads TGCGCCAGCAGCTTACAGGGGGCGACCAAGGTTGAAGCTTTCTTT.

The V gene is TRBV9, the J gene TRBJ2-1; tentatively, D is TRBD2 (6 bases). Germline V gene data show CDR1 as SGDLS and CDR2 as YYNGEE. There are 17 residues in the CDR3. V gave up 3 bases and J gave up 7 bases, with 23 bases separating them. The CDR3 bases are TGTGCCAGCAGCGCCTACGTAAAGGCGGGGAGCAGTAATGAGCAGTTCTTC. Protein product: CASSAYVKAGSSNEQFF.

This clone showed up just a few times. V usage is TRBV10-2 and J usage is TRBJ1-5; 8 bases map to TRBD1. The CDR3 contains 16 residues. Germline assignment: CDR1 WSHSY and CDR2 SAAADI. V shed 3 bases and J 2 bases; nucleotides not matched to a gene: 6. Here the CDR3 reads CASSDPGGFGNQPQHF. The CDR3 nucleotides are TGCGCCAGCAGTGACCCAGGGGGCTTTGGCAATCAGCCCCAGCATTTT.

A single count supports this clone. The gene calls are TRBV19 and TRBJ1-1; D gene ambiguous. Germline assignment: CDR1 LNHDA and CDR2 SQIVND (reference sequence). The ends were cut back, 10 bases at V and 2 bases at J, with 11 bases in the middle. The CDR3 contains 12 residues. CDR3 sequence: CATDWGNTEAFF. The DNA of the CDR3 is TGTGCCACGGACTGGGGAAACACTGAAGCTTTCTTT.

The gene calls are TRBV18 and TRBJ1-1; 8 bases are shared with TRBD1. The V gene end was trimmed by 2 bases and the J gene end by 5 bases; junction bases not matched to a gene: 13. CDR1 KGHSH and CDR2 LQKENI come from the germline V gene. This CDR3 has 17 residues. CDR3 in amino acids: CASSPFDRGRGFTEAFF. Here the CDR3 DNA reads TGTGCCAGCTCACCATTCGACAGGGGTCGGGGGTTTACTGAAGCTTTCTTT.

The V gene is TRBV27, the J gene TRBJ2-1; 9 nucleotides align to TRBD2. This CDR3 is 14 amino acids long. Germline loops: CDR1 MNHEY, CDR2 SMNVEV (reference sequence). V lost 2 bases to trimming and J lost 4 bases; unmatched junction nucleotides: 0. The CDR3 loop is CASSLAGGYNEQFF. In nucleotides, the CDR3 is TGTGCCAGCAGTTTAGCGGGAGGGTACAATGAGCAGTTCTTC.

V and J are TRBV9 and TRBJ1-3, with D tentatively TRBD1 (5 bases). The CDR3 runs 17 residues. The germline V gene encodes CDR1 SGDLS and CDR2 YYNGEE. V lost 3 bases, J lost 0 bases, and 16 bases lay in between. The CDR3 DNA reads as TGTGCCAGCAGCGCCCGGACAAGTGCTCGCTCTGGAAACACCATATATTTT. Its translation: CASSARTSARSGNTIYF. Filled out from reference TRBV9 and TRBJ1-3, the complete variable domain reads DSGVTQTPKHLITATGQRVTLRCSPRSGDLSVYWYQQSLDQGLQFLIQYYNGEERAKGNILERFSAQQFPDLHSELNLSSLELGDSALYFCASSARTSARSGNTIYFGEGSWLTVV.

V gene TRBV6-4 combines with J gene TRBJ2-2; 9 nucleotides agree with TRBD2. Germline trimming cut 5 bases from V and 5 bases from J; bases unmatched to any gene: 6. This CDR3 contains 15 residues. Germline CDR1 reads MRHNA; CDR2 reads SNTAGT. CDR3 bases: TGTGCCAGCAGTCACCTAGCGGGACCAACCGGGGAGCTGTTTTTT. This translates into CASSHLAGPTGELFF.

J is TRBJ1-6 and V is TRBV29-1; D perhaps matches TRBD1 (6 bases). CDR1 and CDR2 from the germline V gene are SQVTM and ANQGSEA. The V end was cut by 3 bases, the J end by 10 bases, with 19 bases between. The CDR3 consists of 15 residues. The CDR3 here is CSVDRWGGCVSPLHF. The CDR3 DNA follows: TGCAGCGTTGATCGGTGGGGGGGCTGTGTCTCACCCCTCCACTTT.

V and J are TRBV11-2 and TRBJ1-1, with unresolved D. The germline CDR1 and CDR2 sequences are SGHAT and FQNNGV. V lost 1 base, J lost 1 base, and 10 bases lay in between. This CDR3 contains 15 residues. The CDR3 bases are TGTGCCAGCAGCTTAGGAGACGGAGAGAACACTGAAGCTTTCTTT. Protein: CASSLGDGENTEAFF.

This clone was seen a few times. The chain has TRBV7-2 and TRBJ1-6; no definite D call. The CDR3 runs 14 residues. Germline V gene lookup returns CDR1 SGHTA and CDR2 FQGNSA. V lost 4 bases and J 9 bases, leaving 13 bases between the germline ends. This CDR3 is CASSSTRPGSPLHF. The CDR3 DNA reads TGTGCCAGCAGCTCCACAAGGCCGGGTTCACCCCTCCACTTT. Looking up the rest from reference TRBV7-2 and TRBJ1-6 gives the full variable domain: GAGVSQSPSNKVTEKGKDVELRCDPISGHTALYWYRQSLGQGLEFLIYFQGNSAPDKSGLPSDRFSAERTGGSVSTLTIQRTQQEDSAVYLCASSSTRPGSPLHFGNGTRLTVT.

The chain combines TRBV11-2 with TRBJ1-1, with 7 bases lining up with TRBD1. With V trimmed by 5 bases and J by 6 bases, 12 bases remained unmatched. The CDR3 length is 15 residues. CDR1 SGHAT and CDR2 FQNNGV come from the germline V gene. CDR3 in amino acids: CASSRRQGIEPEAFF. The CDR3 region has the DNA TGTGCCAGCAGCCGCAGACAGGGAATCGAACCTGAAGCTTTCTTT.

V usage is TRBV7-9 and J usage is TRBJ1-2; 11 nucleotides agree with TRBD1. The CDR3 sequence is 15 residues long. In germline, CDR1 is SEHNR, CDR2 FQNEAQ (reference sequence). The V gene end was trimmed by 4 bases and the J gene end by 8 bases; junction bases not matched to a gene: 9. This CDR3 reads CASSWGTGGMNGYTF. CDR3 nucleotide sequence: TGTGCCAGCAGCTGGGGGACAGGGGGGATGAACGGCTACACCTTC.

This clone is a singleton in its sample. This sequence joins TRBV30 and TRBJ2-7, with D possibly being TRBD1 (5 bases). The CDR3 totals 15 residues. V gave up 1 base and J gave up 2 bases, with 15 bases separating them. Germline loops: CDR1 GTSNPN, CDR2 SVGIG (reference sequence). The CDR3 sequence: CAWSGSGRQPYEQYF. In nucleotides, the CDR3 is TGTGCCTGGAGTGGATCGGGTCGACAGCCCTACGAGCAGTACTTC.

This clone appeared once. V and J are TRBV10-3 and TRBJ1-5; the D gene is possibly TRBD1 (6 bases). The CDR3 sequence is 14 residues long. CDR1 is ENHRY and CDR2 is SYGVKD in the germline V gene. V gave up 7 bases and J gave up 4 bases, with 14 bases separating them. Here the CDR3 reads CAINPGHQNQPQHF. In DNA form, the CDR3 reads TGTGCCATCAACCCGGGACATCAGAATCAGCCCCAGCATTTT.

V usage is TRBV7-9 and J usage is TRBJ2-7; the D gene is possibly TRBD2 (6 bases). V was shortened by 5 bases and J by 5 bases, with 16 bases between the two germline ends. CDR1 and CDR2 from the germline V gene are SEHNR and FQNEAQ (reference sequence). The CDR3 runs to 14 residues. CDR3 nucleotides: TGTGCCAGCAGCGAGGGACTCGTAGCAAACGAGCAGTACTTC. Residues: CASSEGLVANEQYF. Together with reference TRBV7-9 and TRBJ2-7, the CDR3 gives the full variable domain: DTGVSQNPRHKITKRGQNVTFRCDPISEHNRLYWYRQTLGQGPEFLTYFQNEAQLEKSRLLSDRFSAERPKGSFSTLEIQRTEQGDSAMYLCASSEGLVANEQYFGPGTRLTVT.